Listed below are T cell receptor beta chains from one sample, sequenced in a study of OX40 agonist ivuxolimab in advanced cancers. Method: immunoSEQ multiplex PCR; TCRdb's copy keeps in-frame clones and lacks some. The repertoire holds under 65,000 clones, with roughly 84% as singletons. Material: CD4+ or CD8+ T cells sorted from blood, obtained in a trial of the OX40 agonist ivuxolimab. Receptors originate from an adult with an advanced solid tumor such as melanoma, head and neck, liver or kidney cancer. Each CDR3 is given with its conserved first and last residue. Fields, in order: V gene, D gene, CDR3 protein. The D gene is left open where the match is weak.

TRBV6-5	NA	CASSRGGEKLFF
TRBV5-1	TRBD1	CASSSQGLRAGELFF
TRBV7-2	TRBD2	CASRERGSYEQYF
TRBV10-3	NA	CAISDEVNQPQHF
TRBV7-2	TRBD1	CASSRDRGNTIYF
TRBV10-3	NA	CAISESEGVHEAFF
TRBV5-1	TRBD2	CASSSRTSDYEQYF
TRBV28	NA	CASSLDQAYNEQFF
TRBV9	TRBD2	CASSASGGLDGELFF
TRBV5-1	TRBD1	CASSGTGAGANVLTF
TRBV30	NA	CAWKQNTEAFF
TRBV5-1	TRBD2	CASSSGTSGGSGNTQYF
TRBV2	TRBD2	CASSVVAGAYNEQFF
TRBV2	NA	CASNYVRESEEQYF
TRBV5-8	TRBD1	CASSHDRATEAFF
TRBV27	NA	CARSTGELFF
TRBV4-1	NA	CASSQEGRGRPDTQYF
TRBV6-5	NA	CASSYFRQNTEAFF
TRBV7-9	TRBD1	CASSATGGHEQYF
TRBV2	NA	CASRRGGDEQYF
TRBV18	NA	CASSEEGNTIYF
TRBV28	NA	CASSLTYQQEPQHF
TRBV7-6	TRBD2	CASSTSGYETQYF
TRBV29-1	NA	CSLGEGETQYF
TRBV30	TRBD2	CAWSEPPRGGGGTDTQYF
TRBV10-1	NA	CATEQVRSNQPQHF
TRBV2	TRBD1	CAGGQGKSYEQYF
TRBV11-1	NA	CASSPDGYEQYF
TRBV6-5	NA	CASSSKGVLTDTQYF
TRBV11-3	TRBD1	CASSLGQFYEQYF
TRBV11-2	TRBD1	CASSWTGVEETQYF
TRBV5-4	TRBD1	CASSRMGSGTGPNGELFF
TRBV7-9	NA	CASSQDSTDEKLFF
TRBV6-4	TRBD1	CASSEVGQGVLAKNIQYF
TRBV18	NA	CASSGAGLSSYEQYF
TRBV14	TRBD2	CASSQRLTSGSGYNEQFF
TRBV4-3	TRBD1	CASSQEHRGLYNEQFF
TRBV29-1	NA	CSVDRDEPQHF
TRBV7-9	TRBD1	CASSQLTGGEAFF
TRBV5-1	NA	CASSLAGLQVNTEAFF
TRBV7-9	NA	CASSLSPVGSNSPLHF
TRBV27	NA	CASSLSAAQTQYF
TRBV2	NA	CASSEAARGYTF
TRBV10-3	NA	CAISDVSQTGYGYTF
TRBV5-1	NA	CASSSRRREQYF
TRBV5-6	NA	CASSLLGRAREETQYF
TRBV25-1	TRBD1	CASSPGHTGGRREAFF
TRBV5-1	NA	CASSLALAVSTDTQYF
TRBV30	TRBD1	CAWSPLGQGGAGVGTQYF
TRBV27	NA	CASRLNGPVREQYF
TRBV7-7	NA	CASSLGPGNTIYF